The 8 T cell receptor beta chains below were found in one sample sequenced in a study of blood T cell repertoires in COVID-19. The table came from immunoSEQ multiplex PCR; TCRdb's copy has only in-frame clones and leaves some out. The sample carries some 200,000 clones, about 88% recorded once. Sequences were obtained from PBMCs or T cells enriched from blood (not recorded which). These receptors originate from a woman under 40 who had recovered from COVID-19.

V usage is TRBV3-1 (or the pseudogene TRBV3-2) and J usage is TRBJ2-1; TRBD2 matches at 13 bases. The CDR3 has 16 residues. The V segment lost 4 bases and the J segment 5 bases; nucleotides outside the gene matches: 5. CDR1 LGHDT and CDR2 YNNKEL come from the germline V gene (reference sequence). The CDR3 protein is CASSRRTSGGNNEQFF. Here the CDR3 DNA reads TGTGCCAGCAGCCGACGGACTAGCGGGGGAAACAATGAGCAGTTCTTC.

The gene calls are TRBV7-2 and TRBJ1-3; TRBD1 aligns across 7 bases. This CDR3 has 16 amino acids. Germline trimming cut 5 bases from V and 2 bases from J; bases unmatched to any gene: 9. Germline V gene sequence: CDR1 SGHTA, CDR2 FQGNSA. This CDR3 is CASSHDRAIPGNTIYF. The DNA of the CDR3 is TGTGCCAGCAGCCACGACAGGGCGATTCCTGGAAACACCATATATTTT.

The CDR3 region is CSVGGQPQHF. The CDR3 bases are TGCAGCGTTGGAGGTCAGCCCCAGCATTTT. The chain combines TRBV29-1 with TRBJ1-5; unclear D gene. This CDR3 comprises 10 residues. The V end lost 4 bases, the J end lost 6 bases, and 4 bases lay between the germline ends. Per germline, CDR1 SQVTM and CDR2 ANQGSEA.

The CDR3 spells CASSQGPSGATDTQYF. CDR3 DNA: TGTGCCAGCAGCCAAGGGCCCTCGGGAGCGACAGATACGCAGTATTTT. The V and J genes are TRBV3-1 (or the pseudogene TRBV3-2) and TRBJ2-3; TRBD2 is a possible D gene (6 bases). V was pared by 1 base and J by 3 bases, with 14 bases between. There are 16 residues in the CDR3. Germline CDR1 and CDR2: LGHDT and YNNKEL (reference sequence).

The chain is built from TRBV4-3 and TRBJ1-6; 7 bases map to TRBD1. J gave up 8 bases and V 1 base, and 5 bases lay outside the gene matches. Per the germline V gene, CDR1 is LGHNA and CDR2 is YSLEER. This CDR3 region has 15 residues. CDR3 amino acids: CASSQARQGDSPLHF. The CDR3 DNA is TGCGCCAGCAGCCAAGCAAGACAGGGTGATTCACCCCTCCACTTT.

V is TRBV5-6 and J is TRBJ2-7; 8 positions match TRBD1. The germline gives CDR1 SGHDT, CDR2 YYEEEE. The CDR3 runs 14 residues. After removal of 2 bases from V and 4 bases from J, the junction contained 5 bases not matched to a gene. The DNA of the CDR3 is TGTGCCAGCAGCTTTGGACAGGGTCTGTACGAGCAGTACTTC. Translated: CASSFGQGLYEQYF.

V and J are TRBV5-1 and TRBJ2-2; 9 nucleotides line up with TRBD2. The CDR3 consists of 16 residues. V was pared by 4 bases and J by 6 bases, with 10 bases of the junction left unmatched. Germline V gives CDR1 SGHRS, CDR2 YFSETQ. The CDR3 loop reads CASSERGGVYAGELFF. The CDR3 region has the DNA TGCGCCAGCAGCGAGCGCGGGGGGGTCTACGCCGGGGAGCTGTTTTTT.

This sequence joins TRBV6-5 and TRBJ2-2; D remains ambiguous. CDR1 and CDR2 (germline): MNHEY, SVGAGI. Trimming stripped 7 bases from V and 7 bases from J, with 13 bases between. The CDR3 runs 13 residues. The CDR3 DNA is TGTGCCAGCACAAAAACGGTTGGCGGGGAGCTGTTTTTT. Encoded protein: CASTKTVGGELFF.